These 32 T cell receptor beta chains share one sample of origin, sequenced in a study of T-cell reconstitution after alpha-beta-depleted transplantation in children. During its preparation, the TCRbeta library received unique molecular identifiers. TCRdb independently ran MiXCR on the PCR reads; one entry per CDR3 protein. The repertoire holds about 500,000 distinct CDR3 sequences, approximately 29% seen once, with 2.4% in the top ten. Sequences were derived from PBMCs from the stem cell graft donor, sampled from the stem cell graft. These receptors were taken from a human donor who donated a stem cell graft to a child with aplastic anemia.

This clonotype was detected only a few times. This chain joins TRBV20-1 and TRBJ2-5; weak D call: TRBD2 (5 bases). The CDR3 length is 13 residues. Germline V gene sequence: CDR1 DFQATT, CDR2 SNEGSKA (reference sequence). CDR3 DNA sequence: TGCTCTCGGTTACACGGGATGCGGGAGACCCAGTACTTC. It translates to CSRLHGMRETQYF.

This chain connects TRBV6-1 to TRBJ1-2, with 9 bases identical to TRBD1. The trim removed 6 bases at V and 7 bases at J, leaving 6 bases unmatched. The CDR3 totals 13 residues. Germline CDR1 reads MNHNS; CDR2 reads SASEGT. Here the CDR3 reads CASRRTGDRGYTF. In DNA, the CDR3 is TGTGCCAGCAGGAGGACAGGGGATCGTGGCTACACCTTC.

In this sample, this clonotype turned up many times. The chain recombines TRBV5-1 with TRBJ2-2, with 10 positions matching TRBD2. Germline V gives CDR1 SGHRS, CDR2 YFSETQ. The CDR3 length is 14 residues. The V and J ends lost 5 bases and 6 bases, in that order; junction bases with no gene match: 4. This CDR3 is CASSSGTSAGELFF. The CDR3 DNA sequence: TGCGCCAGCAGTTCTGGGACTAGCGCCGGGGAGCTGTTTTTT.

This clonotype was seen more than once but under ten times. The V and J genes are TRBV7-9 and TRBJ2-1, with 11 bases identical to TRBD2. The CDR3 spans 18 residues. After removal of 2 bases from V and 10 bases from J, the junction contained 16 bases not matched to a gene. Per germline, CDR1 SEHNR and CDR2 FQNEAQ (reference sequence). CDR3 loop: CASSLRGLAEIGLFEQFF. CDR3 nucleotides: TGTGCCAGCAGCTTAAGGGGACTAGCGGAAATCGGGCTTTTCGAGCAGTTCTTC. Drawing the rest from reference TRBV7-9 and TRBJ2-1, the complete variable domain is DTGVSQNPRHKITKRGQNVTFRCDPISEHNRLYWYRQTLGQGPEFLTYFQNEAQLEKSRLLSDRFSAERPKGSFSTLEIQRTEQGDSAMYLCASSLRGLAEIGLFEQFFGPGTRLTVL.

The CDR3 region has the DNA TGTGCCAGCAGTCCGGGGGGTACAGGTGAAAAACTGTTTTTT. Translated, it gives CASSPGGTGEKLFF. The J gene is TRBJ1-4, the V gene TRBV6-1; possibly TRBD1 for D (5 bases). Trimming pared 5 bases from V and 7 bases from J, leaving 14 bases between. Germline V gene lookup returns CDR1 MNHNS and CDR2 SASEGT. This CDR3 has 14 amino acids.

This clonotype was recorded a few times. The CDR3 DNA reads TGTGCCAGCAGAACCAGAGGGAACACCATATATTTT. It translates to CASRTRGNTIYF. V is TRBV12-3 or TRBV12-4 and J is TRBJ1-3; D ambiguous. This CDR3 contains 12 residues. Trimming cost V 6 bases and J 7 bases, with 10 bases left between them.

A few counts support this clonotype. This chain links TRBV29-1 with TRBJ2-7; 8 bases fit TRBD2. CDR1 is SQVTM, CDR2 ANQGSEA, per germline. V lost 7 bases, J lost 4 bases, and 12 bases stayed unmatched. This CDR3 region has 14 residues. The CDR3 sequence: CSAELAGKNYEQYF. CDR3 DNA sequence: TGCAGCGCCGAGCTAGCGGGCAAAAATTACGAGCAGTACTTC.

The chain recombines TRBV7-9 with TRBJ1-6; TRBD1 matches 10 bases. J lost 9 bases, V lost 3 bases, and 2 bases had no gene match. Germline V gene sequence: CDR1 SEHNR, CDR2 FQNEAQ (reference sequence). CDR3 length: 14 residues. This chain's CDR3 is CASSFRDRGSPLHF. For the CDR3, the DNA is TGTGCCAGCAGCTTCCGGGACAGGGGTTCACCCCTCCACTTT.

This clonotype was recorded a few times. This chain links TRBV3-1 with TRBJ1-2; maybe TRBD1 (5 bases). There are 13 residues in the CDR3. Germline V gives CDR1 LGHDT, CDR2 YNNKEL (reference sequence). Between the trimmed V and J ends, which lost 8 bases and 2 bases, there was a span of 12 bases. In DNA, the CDR3 is TGTGCCAGCGGGGCCGGGGTAAACTATGGCTACACCTTC. Its protein is CASGAGVNYGYTF.

In this sample, this clonotype turned up a few times. The rearrangement links TRBV12-3 or TRBV12-4 to TRBJ1-6, with a tentative D call TRBD1 (6 bases). This CDR3 is 16 amino acids long. V lost 2 bases and J lost 6, with 14 bases in between. In DNA form, the CDR3 reads TGTGCCAGCAGTTTAAAGCTGACAGGACTTAATTCACCCCTCCACTTT. It specifies CASSLKLTGLNSPLHF.

The CDR3 reads CASSVASLAGASSYNEQFF. CDR3 bases: TGTGCCAGCAGCGTAGCCTCACTAGCGGGAGCCTCCTCCTACAATGAGCAGTTCTTC. The chain carries TRBV9 and TRBJ2-1, with 11 nucleotides matching TRBD2. The V gene's germline CDR1 is SGDLS and CDR2 YYNGEE. The CDR3 contains 19 residues. Losses at the gene ends were 0 bases for V and 0 bases for J; bases not matched to a gene: 8.

The chain employs TRBV15 and TRBJ1-2, with D possibly matching TRBD1 (5 bases). Germline CDR1 reads LNHNV; CDR2 reads YYDKDF (reference sequence). Trimming stripped 0 bases from V and 7 bases from J, with 9 bases between. This CDR3 has 13 residues. The CDR3 DNA reads TGTGCCACCAGCAGAGATGAAGGGGTTGGCTACACCTTC. The encoded protein is CATSRDEGVGYTF. Filled out from reference TRBV15 and TRBJ1-2, the complete variable domain reads DAMVIQNPRYQVTQFGKPVTLSCSQTLNHNVMYWYQQKSSQAPKLLFHYYDKDFNNEADTPDNFQSRRPNTSFCFLDIRSPGLGDTAMYLCATSRDEGVGYTFGSGTRLTVV.

V gene TRBV6-4 combines with J gene TRBJ1-2, with 9 bases that match TRBD1. Germline trimming cut 4 bases from V and 10 bases from J; bases unmatched to any gene: 4. Germline values: CDR1 MRHNA, CDR2 SNTAGT. The CDR3 has 12 residues. The CDR3 reads CASSGTGVDYTF. For the CDR3, the DNA is TGTGCCAGCAGTGGGACAGGGGTCGACTACACCTTC.

This rearrangement joins TRBV27 to TRBJ2-7; TRBD2 agrees at 11 bases. V shed 5 bases and J 0 bases; nucleotides not matched to a gene: 6. Germline V gene sequence: CDR1 MNHEY, CDR2 SMNVEV (reference sequence). This CDR3 contains 16 residues. The CDR3 sequence: CASSPRLAGSSYEQYF. CDR3 coding DNA: TGTGCCAGCAGTCCCCGACTAGCGGGAAGCTCCTACGAGCAGTACTTC.

In its sample, this clonotype was seen a few times. This chain uses TRBV20-1 with TRBJ2-7; D is possibly TRBD1 (5 bases). V lost 0 bases and J 3 bases, leaving 15 bases between the germline ends. Germline CDR1 DFQATT, CDR2 SNEGSKA (reference sequence). The CDR3 has 15 amino acids. CDR3 residues: CSARDTQGNYYEQYF. CDR3 nucleotides: TGCAGTGCTAGAGATACTCAGGGCAACTACTACGAGCAGTACTTC.

The chain links TRBV7-8 to TRBJ1-1; 10 nucleotides match TRBD1. V trimming: 5 bases; J trimming: 5 bases; junction bases outside the gene matches: 8. CDR1 SGHVS and CDR2 FQNEAQ come from the germline V gene. The CDR3 is 15 residues long. CDR3 sequence (DNA): TGTGCCAGCAGCCCTAAGACAGGGGGCCGGACTGAAGCTTTCTTT. The encoded protein is CASSPKTGGRTEAFF.

This clonotype has a handful of counts. This rearrangement joins TRBV6-6 to TRBJ2-2, with D perhaps matching TRBD2 (5 bases). Trimming shortened V by 10 bases and J by 4 bases, and 13 bases separated the two germline ends. The CDR3 is 13 amino acids. Germline lookup yields CDR1 MNHNY and CDR2 SVGAGI (reference sequence). The CDR3 coding sequence is TGTGCCACCTCACGTGGAGGCACCGGGGAGCTGTTTTTT. Translation gives CATSRGGTGELFF.

The chain recombines TRBV28 with TRBJ1-2, with D possibly being TRBD1 (5 bases). This CDR3 comprises 13 residues. CDR1 is MDHEN and CDR2 is SYDVKM in the germline V gene. V lost 3 bases and J lost 3, with 8 bases in between. CDR3 in amino acids: CASSFPGYYGYTF. The CDR3 DNA is TGTGCCAGCAGTTTCCCAGGGTACTATGGCTACACCTTC.

This chain uses TRBV5-1 with TRBJ2-5, with D hard to call. From germline, CDR1 is SGHRS and CDR2 YFSETQ. Trimming cost V 5 bases and J 5 bases, with 10 bases left between them. The CDR3 runs 12 residues. For the CDR3, the DNA is TGCGCCAGCAGGGAGCTCGATGAGACCCAGTACTTC. Encoded protein: CASRELDETQYF. Filled out from reference TRBV5-1 and TRBJ2-5, the complete variable domain reads KAGVTQTPRYLIKTRGQQVTLSCSPISGHRSVSWYQQTPGQGLQFLFEYFSETQRNKGNFPGRFSGRQFSNSRSEMNVSTLELGDSALYLCASRELDETQYFGPGTRLLVL.

Only a few counts were recorded for this clonotype. The rearrangement joins TRBV20-1 to TRBJ1-5; D may be TRBD1 (6 bases). The CDR3 covers 15 residues. The V gene's germline CDR1 is DFQATT and CDR2 SNEGSKA (reference sequence). Trimming took 6 bases from V and 1 from J, leaving 16 bases between them. For the CDR3, the DNA is TGCAGTGCGGCTCGGGGGGGCGGGAGCAATCAGCCCCAGCATTTT. Its translation: CSAARGGGSNQPQHF.

This clonotype was seen only a few times. The V gene is TRBV12-3 or TRBV12-4, the J gene TRBJ1-6, with D perhaps TRBD1 (6 bases). Between the trimmed V and J ends, which lost 5 bases and 10 bases, there was a span of 12 bases. The CDR3 extends over 13 amino acids. The CDR3: CASSPGDESPLHF. CDR3 nucleotides: TGTGCCAGCAGTCCAGGGGACGAATCACCCCTCCACTTT.

The J gene is TRBJ2-7, the V gene TRBV9; 7 nucleotides line up with TRBD2. Germline assignment: CDR1 SGDLS and CDR2 YYNGEE. After removal of 0 bases from V and 1 base from J, the junction contained 4 bases not matched to a gene. The length of the CDR3 is 15 residues. The CDR3 DNA sequence: TGTGCCAGCAGCGTAGGGCGGGAGTTGTCCTACGAGCAGTACTTC. Protein: CASSVGRELSYEQYF.

This clonotype occurred a few times. V gene TRBV20-1 combines with J gene TRBJ2-1; D is ambiguous. The CDR3 consists of 13 residues. CDR1 is DFQATT, CDR2 SNEGSKA, per germline (reference sequence). V was trimmed by 0 bases and J by 8 bases, leaving 11 bases between them. This chain's CDR3 is CSARESIRDEQFF. The CDR3 DNA reads TGCAGTGCTAGAGAGTCCATCCGGGATGAGCAGTTCTTC.

The chain links TRBV3-1 to TRBJ1-2; tentatively, D is TRBD1 (6 bases). The CDR3 runs 17 residues. Germline CDR1 reads LGHDT; CDR2 reads YNNKEL (reference sequence). V lost 2 bases, J lost 0 bases, and 16 bases lay in between. This chain's CDR3 is CASSQLAPGQANYGYTF. The CDR3 DNA reads TGTGCCAGCAGCCAACTCGCTCCGGGACAAGCTAACTATGGCTACACCTTC. Combining the CDR3 with reference TRBV3-1 and TRBJ1-2 gives the whole variable domain DTAVSQTPKYLVTQMGNDKSIKCEQNLGHDTMYWYKQDSKKFLKIMFSYNNKELIINETVPNRFSPKSPDKAHLNLHINSLELGDSAVYFCASSQLAPGQANYGYTFGSGTRLTVV.

The chain combines TRBV12-3 or TRBV12-4 with TRBJ2-5; D remains ambiguous. V lost 2 bases to trimming and J lost 2 bases, with 9 bases between them. This CDR3 contains 14 residues. The CDR3 is CASSLRVSQETQYF. Written as DNA, the CDR3 is TGTGCCAGCAGTTTAAGGGTTTCGCAAGAGACCCAGTACTTC.

The V gene is TRBV20-1, the J gene TRBJ1-2; 8 nucleotides match TRBD1. The V gene's germline CDR1 is DFQATT and CDR2 SNEGSKA (reference sequence). V lost 6 bases to trimming and J lost 3 bases; unmatched junction nucleotides: 12. This CDR3 comprises 15 residues. The CDR3 loop is CSAGQTGDVDYGYTF. As DNA, the CDR3 is TGCAGTGCCGGACAGACAGGGGACGTCGACTATGGCTACACCTTC.

This clonotype was found a few times. The chain recombines TRBV24-1 with TRBJ2-1; perhaps TRBD2 as D (6 bases). V shed 7 bases and J shed 7 bases, with 10 bases lying between them. The CDR3 spans 12 residues. Germline V gives CDR1 KGHDR, CDR2 SFDVKD. The CDR3 is CATRGAGNEQFF. CDR3 coding DNA: TGTGCCACCAGAGGGGCGGGGAATGAGCAGTTCTTC.

This rearrangement joins TRBV6-1 to TRBJ1-5; unclear D gene. Trimming removed 4 bases from V and 9 bases from J, with 13 bases in between. This CDR3 is built from 13 residues. Germline values: CDR1 MNHNS, CDR2 SASEGT. The CDR3, as DNA: TGTGCCAGCAGTGTGGCAGCCCCAGGGCCCCAGCATTTT. It specifies CASSVAAPGPQHF.

This clonotype turned up a few times. The chain employs TRBV7-2 and TRBJ2-1; D call uncertain. The CDR3 consists of 16 residues. Germline CDR1 SGHTA, CDR2 FQGNSA. V lost 0 bases, J lost 9 bases, and 18 bases lay in between. The CDR3 DNA reads as TGTGCCAGCAGCTTAGCGAGTGTTTATCCGGGCGGTGAGCAGTTCTTC. It specifies CASSLASVYPGGEQFF.

This clonotype occurred a few times. The chain links TRBV7-6 to TRBJ2-2; D tentatively fits TRBD1 or TRBD2 (5 bases each). Trimming stripped 6 bases from V and 7 bases from J, with 24 bases between. The germline V gene encodes CDR1 SGHVS and CDR2 FNYEAQ. This CDR3 is 17 amino acids long. The CDR3 sequence is CASSLDWKRRGRGELFF. CDR3 nucleotide sequence: TGTGCCAGCAGTTTGGACTGGAAGCGTAGGGGACGCGGGGAGCTGTTTTTT.

The gene calls are TRBV13 and TRBJ2-5; weak D call: TRBD2 (5 bases). The CDR3 has 17 amino acids. CDR1 and CDR2 from the germline V gene are PRHDT and FYEKMQ (reference sequence). Trimming stripped 5 bases from V and 1 base from J, with 20 bases between. The CDR3 spells CASSRPLGARIQETQYF. In DNA form, the CDR3 reads TGTGCCAGCAGCCGCCCATTGGGAGCTAGAATCCAAGAGACCCAGTACTTC.

V usage is TRBV29-1 and J usage is TRBJ2-1; TRBD2 matches at 7 bases. This CDR3 is built from 16 residues. The V gene's germline CDR1 is SQVTM and CDR2 ANQGSEA. After removal of 0 bases from V and 4 bases from J, the junction contained 9 bases not matched to a gene. The CDR3 DNA sequence: TGCAGCGTTGAAGATCGGAGGGAGGGCCTTTACAATGAGCAGTTCTTC. Amino acid sequence: CSVEDRREGLYNEQFF.